A selection of T cell receptor beta chains follows, all from one sample in a study of T cells after somatic rescue of genetic block. Clones were read by immunoSEQ multiplex PCR, and TCRdb kept only the in-frame ones, dropping some. The data contain some 68,000 clones, roughly 90% of them singletons. The source material was peripheral blood mononuclear cells (PBMCs). The receptors stem from a man aged 25-45 years. CDR3s include the opening cysteine and the closing phenylalanine or tryptophan. The order of the fields is D gene, clone size, J gene, V gene, CDR3 DNA, CDR3 protein. The D gene is left open where the match is weak. Clone sizes are given selectively: once, few, many, or a class where the clone is expanded.

TRBD1 | NA | TRBJ2-7 | TRBV5-1 | TGCGCCAGCAGCCAGGGGGTGTACGAGCAGTACTTC | CASSQGVYEQYF
NA | NA | TRBJ1-4 | TRBV27 | TGTGCCAGCAGTTTATCGAGCTGGCGAGGGCGCCTTGGAGAAAAACTGTTTTTT | CASSLSSWRGRLGEKLFF
TRBD2 | NA | TRBJ2-1 | TRBV29-1 | TGCAGCGTTGTATTAGCGGGGGGCCACTCCTCCTACAATGAGCAGTTCTTC | CSVVLAGGHSSYNEQFF
NA | NA | TRBJ2-7 | TRBV5-6 | TGTGCCAGCAGCTCGGATTCCCCCGAGCAGTACTTC | CASSSDSPEQYF
NA | NA | TRBJ2-7 | TRBV29-1 | TGCAGCGTTGCTGAAGGGTTCTACGAGCAGTACTTC | CSVAEGFYEQYF
NA | NA | TRBJ1-2 | TRBV5-1 | TGCGCCAGCAGCTTGCTCCCTGGGGACTATGGCTACACCTTC | CASSLLPGDYGYTF
TRBD2 | NA | TRBJ2-1 | TRBV27 | TGTGCCAGCAGTCCCCTGGGCGGGAGGGCCCATGAGCAGTTCTTC | CASSPLGGRAHEQFF
NA | NA | TRBJ2-1 | TRBV18 | TGTGCCAGCTCACCGGGGGGCTGGGGGTTGAACAATGAGCAGTTCTTC | CASSPGGWGLNNEQFF
NA | NA | TRBJ1-1 | TRBV5-8 | TGTGCCAGCAGCTTGGACAGGGAAACTGAAGCTTTCTTT | CASSLDRETEAFF
NA | NA | TRBJ1-4 | TRBV27 | TGTGCCAGCAGTTTAGGTCGGGGGGGAAAACTGTTTTTT | CASSLGRGGKLFF
NA | NA | TRBJ2-2 | TRBV13 | TGCGCCAGCAGCTTGAAGGGTCGCGTCACCGGGGAGCTGTTTTTT | CASSLKGRVTGELFF
TRBD1 | NA | TRBJ2-3 | TRBV10-3 | TGTGCCATCAGGGGGACAGGGGGCACAGATACGCAGTATTTT | CAIRGTGGTDTQYF
NA | NA | TRBJ2-3 | TRBV15 | TGTGCCACCAGCAGGCTAGGAGATACGCAGTATTTT | CATSRLGDTQYF
NA | NA | TRBJ2-1 | TRBV11-3 | TGTGCCAGCAGCTCAGGACGGAGCTCCTACAATGAGCAGTTCTTC | CASSSGRSSYNEQFF
TRBD1 | NA | TRBJ2-2 | TRBV27 | TGTGCCAGCAGTTTATGGGGACAGGGGAGGACGACCGGGGAGCTGTTTTTT | CASSLWGQGRTTGELFF
NA | NA | TRBJ1-1 | TRBV2 | TGTGCCAGCAGACCCCGGGAATTTAACACTGAAGCTTTCTTT | CASRPREFNTEAFF
TRBD1 | few | TRBJ1-1 | TRBV9 | TGTGCCAGCAGCGTACAGGGGGCTACTGAAGCTTTCTTT | CASSVQGATEAFF
NA | NA | TRBJ1-1 | TRBV10-3 | TGTGCCATCTGGGACGAAATGAACACTGAAGCTTTCTTT | CAIWDEMNTEAFF
NA | few | TRBJ1-1 | TRBV5-4 | TGTGCCAGCAGCTTGGAACGGAAGAACACTGAAGCTTTCTTT | CASSLERKNTEAFF
NA | NA | TRBJ1-3 | TRBV5-5 | TGTGCCAGCAGCAGGGAATCTGGAAACACCATATATTTT | CASSRESGNTIYF
NA | NA | TRBJ2-3 | TRBV11-2 | TGTGCCAGCAGCTTAGATCGGGGAACAGATACGCAGTATTTT | CASSLDRGTDTQYF
NA | once | TRBJ1-4 | TRBV4-2 | TGTGCCAGCAGCCAGGGGACGGCAACTAATGAAAAACTGTTTTTT | CASSQGTATNEKLFF
NA | NA | TRBJ2-7 | TRBV6-5 | TGTGCCAGCAGTATGAGAGTGGCCCTCTCCTACGAGCAGTACTTC | CASSMRVALSYEQYF
TRBD1 | once | TRBJ2-7 | TRBV6-6 | TGTGCCAGCAGTCAAGGGACAGGCGCCTACGAGCAGTACTTC | CASSQGTGAYEQYF
TRBD1 | few | TRBJ1-2 | TRBV7-6 | TGTGCCAGCAGCTTGGCCCACAGAGGGACAGATGGCTACACCTTC | CASSLAHRGTDGYTF
NA | NA | TRBJ1-5 | TRBV4-1 | TGCGCCAGCAGCCCAGGAGGTGGTCAGCCCCAGCATTTT | CASSPGGGQPQHF
TRBD1 | NA | TRBJ1-6 | TRBV9 | TGTGCCAGCAGCGGGGGACAGGGCTCTTCACCCCTCCACTTT | CASSGGQGSSPLHF
NA | NA | TRBJ1-5 | TRBV18 | TGTGCCAGCTCACCTGGATATAGCAATCAGCCCCAGCATTTT | CASSPGYSNQPQHF
NA | NA | TRBJ1-3 | TRBV20-1 | TGCAGTGCCCCGGGTGGAAACACCATATATTTT | CSAPGGNTIYF
TRBD2 | NA | TRBJ2-7 | TRBV28 | TGTGCCAGCAAAACCACGGGACTAGCGGGAGGACCTACCTACGAGCAGTACTTC | CASKTTGLAGGPTYEQYF
TRBD2 | NA | TRBJ2-3 | TRBV28 | TGTGCCAGCAGGCGACTAGCGGGAGGGCCGCGCACAGATACGCAGTATTTT | CASRRLAGGPRTDTQYF
TRBD2 | NA | TRBJ2-3 | TRBV5-1 | TGCGCCAGCAGCTTGGGCAGGGTTAGCGGGAGGGCCGCGGATACGCAGTATTTT | CASSLGRVSGRAADTQYF
TRBD2 | NA | TRBJ2-7 | TRBV19 | TGTGCCAGTAGTCTTAGCGGGAGGAGGCACGAGCAGTACTTC | CASSLSGRRHEQYF
NA | NA | TRBJ2-7 | TRBV11-3 | TGTGCCAGCAGCTTAGGTCCAGAGGCCTACGAGCAGTACTTC | CASSLGPEAYEQYF
NA | NA | TRBJ2-5 | TRBV2 | TGTGCCAGCACCCCAGGGGTAGAGACCCAGTACTTC | CASTPGVETQYF
TRBD2 | NA | TRBJ2-1 | TRBV5-4 | TGTGCCAGCAGCCTAGCGGGTCGGTCCTACAATGAGCAGTTCTTC | CASSLAGRSYNEQFF
NA | NA | TRBJ1-2 | TRBV9 | TGTGCCAGCAGCTCACGGAGCGCAGCTAATGGCTACACCTTC | CASSSRSAANGYTF
NA | NA | TRBJ2-7 | TRBV9 | TGTGCCAGCAGCGTAGGGGCAGCTTTTGGCAACGAGCAGTACTTC | CASSVGAAFGNEQYF
NA | NA | TRBJ1-1 | TRBV10-2 | TGCGCCAGCAGGGGCAGAGTGAACACTGAAGCTTTCTTT | CASRGRVNTEAFF
NA | NA | TRBJ2-1 | TRBV13 | TGTGCCAGCAGCTTAGGTAGCGGAACCTACAATGAGCAGTTCTTC | CASSLGSGTYNEQFF
NA | NA | TRBJ2-2 | TRBV2 | TGTGCCAGCAGCCTCTATGGGAGTGCCGGGGAGCTGTTTTTT | CASSLYGSAGELFF
TRBD2 | NA | TRBJ2-7 | TRBV5-1 | TGCGCCAGCAGCCCGGGGGGGTCCCGCGAGCAGTACTTC | CASSPGGSREQYF
NA | NA | TRBJ1-6 | TRBV7-2 | TGTGCCAGCAGCTTAGCGTGGCGAAATTCACCCCTCCACTTT | CASSLAWRNSPLHF
NA | NA | TRBJ2-3 | TRBV10-3 | TGTGCCATCAGTGAGTCTCGGGATACGCAGTATTTT | CAISESRDTQYF
TRBD1 | NA | TRBJ1-3 | TRBV9 | TGTGCCAGCAGCGTAGCCGGGACAGCTGGAAACACCATATATTTT | CASSVAGTAGNTIYF
TRBD2 | NA | TRBJ2-1 | TRBV28 | TGTGCCAGTTTTAGCGGGAGTAGCTCCTACAATGAGCAGTTCTTC | CASFSGSSSYNEQFF
TRBD1 | NA | TRBJ2-5 | TRBV7-9 | TGTGCCAGCAGTTTAGACAGGGGAATGGGTCAAGAGACCCAGTACTTC | CASSLDRGMGQETQYF
NA | NA | TRBJ2-5 | TRBV9 | TGTGCCAGCAGCGTTGGCCACAGGGAAACCCAAGAGACCCAGTACTTC | CASSVGHRETQETQYF
TRBD2 | NA | TRBJ2-7 | TRBV29-1 | TGCAGCGTTGAAGGATTGGCTAGCGGCCTTTCCTACGAGCAGTACTTC | CSVEGLASGLSYEQYF
NA | NA | TRBJ1-6 | TRBV2 | TGTGCCAGTCTACAGGGCTCCGAAACACCCCTCCACTTT | CASLQGSETPLHF
NA | NA | TRBJ2-7 | TRBV2 | TGTGCCAGCAGGGACACAGGGTTTGAGCAGTACTTC | CASRDTGFEQYF
NA | few | TRBJ1-1 | TRBV10-3 | TGTGCCATCAGTGAGTCAGTGGACACTGAAGCTTTCTTT | CAISESVDTEAFF
NA | NA | TRBJ2-5 | TRBV7-2 | TGTGCCAGCAGCCTTAAGTTGTACCAAGAGACCCAGTACTTC | CASSLKLYQETQYF
TRBD1 | NA | TRBJ1-4 | TRBV4-1 | TGCGCCAGCAGCCAAACCCAGGGGGCGCGGGAAAAACTGTTTTTT | CASSQTQGAREKLFF